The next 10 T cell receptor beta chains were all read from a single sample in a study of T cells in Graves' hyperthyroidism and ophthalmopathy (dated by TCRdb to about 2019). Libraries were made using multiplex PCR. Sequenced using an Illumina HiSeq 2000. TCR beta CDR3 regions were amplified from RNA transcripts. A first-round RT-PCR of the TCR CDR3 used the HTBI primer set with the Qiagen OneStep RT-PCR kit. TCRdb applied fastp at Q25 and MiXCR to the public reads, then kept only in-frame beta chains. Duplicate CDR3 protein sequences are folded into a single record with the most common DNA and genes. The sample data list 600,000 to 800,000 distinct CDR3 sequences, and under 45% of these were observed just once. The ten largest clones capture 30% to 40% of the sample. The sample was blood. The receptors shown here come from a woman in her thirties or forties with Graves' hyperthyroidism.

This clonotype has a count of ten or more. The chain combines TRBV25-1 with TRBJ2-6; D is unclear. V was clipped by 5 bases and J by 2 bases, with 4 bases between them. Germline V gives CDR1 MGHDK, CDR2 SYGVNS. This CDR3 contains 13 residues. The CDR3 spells CASSFTGANVLTF. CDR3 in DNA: TGTGCCAGCAGTTTTACTGGGGCCAACGTCCTGACTTTC.

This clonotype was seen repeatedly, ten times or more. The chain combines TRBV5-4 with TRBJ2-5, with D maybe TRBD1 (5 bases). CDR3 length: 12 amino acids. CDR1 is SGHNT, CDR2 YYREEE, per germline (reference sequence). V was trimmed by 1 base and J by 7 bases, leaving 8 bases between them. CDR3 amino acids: CASSLLGATQYF. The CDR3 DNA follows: TGTGCCAGCAGCTTGTTAGGGGCGACCCAGTACTTC. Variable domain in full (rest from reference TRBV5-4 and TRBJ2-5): ETGVTQSPTHLIKTRGQQVTLRCSSQSGHNTVSWYQQALGQGPQFIFQYYREEENGRGNFPPRFSGLQFPNYSSELNVNALELDDSALYLCASSLLGATQYFGPGTRLLVL.

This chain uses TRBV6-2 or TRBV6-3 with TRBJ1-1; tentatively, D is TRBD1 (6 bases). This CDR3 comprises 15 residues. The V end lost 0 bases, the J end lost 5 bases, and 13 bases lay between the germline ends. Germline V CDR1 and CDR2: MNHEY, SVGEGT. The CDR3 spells CASSYSSYRATEAFF. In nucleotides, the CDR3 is TGTGCCAGCAGTTACTCTTCATACAGGGCGACTGAAGCTTTCTTT.

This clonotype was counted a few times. The CDR3 loop is CASSLAQGQGREKLFF. The CDR3 DNA is TGTGCCAGCAGCTTAGCGCAGGGACAGGGCCGGGAAAAACTGTTTTTT. The gene calls are TRBV7-9 and TRBJ1-4; the match to TRBD1 covers 9 bases. Germline CDR1 reads SEHNR; CDR2 reads FQNEAQ (reference sequence). V was clipped by 0 bases and J by 8 bases; unmatched bases: 7. The CDR3 length is 16 residues. Supplemented by reference TRBV7-9 and TRBJ1-4, the full variable domain reads DTGVSQNPRHKITKRGQNVTFRCDPISEHNRLYWYRQTLGQGPEFLTYFQNEAQLEKSRLLSDRFSAERPKGSFSTLEIQRTEQGDSAMYLCASSLAQGQGREKLFFGSGTQLSVL.

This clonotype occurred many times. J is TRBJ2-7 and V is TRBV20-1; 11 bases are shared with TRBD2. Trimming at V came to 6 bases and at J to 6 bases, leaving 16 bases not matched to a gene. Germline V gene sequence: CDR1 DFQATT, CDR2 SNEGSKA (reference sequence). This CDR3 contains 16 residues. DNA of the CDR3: TGCAGTGCCTCCCTTCTTACTAGCGGGAGTGACGGCGAGCAGTACTTC. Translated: CSASLLTSGSDGEQYF.

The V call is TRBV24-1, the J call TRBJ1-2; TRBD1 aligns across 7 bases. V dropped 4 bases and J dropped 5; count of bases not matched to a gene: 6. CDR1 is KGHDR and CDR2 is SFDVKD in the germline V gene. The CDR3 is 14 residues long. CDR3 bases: TGTGCCACCAGTGACCCCGGGACAGCGTATGGCTACACCTTC. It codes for CATSDPGTAYGYTF.

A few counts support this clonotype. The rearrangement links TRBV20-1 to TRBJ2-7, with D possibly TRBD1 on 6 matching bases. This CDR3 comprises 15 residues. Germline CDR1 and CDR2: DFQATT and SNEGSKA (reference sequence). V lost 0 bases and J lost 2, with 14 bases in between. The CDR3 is CSARDDQGLAYEQYF. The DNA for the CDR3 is TGCAGTGCTAGAGATGATCAGGGGCTAGCCTACGAGCAGTACTTC.

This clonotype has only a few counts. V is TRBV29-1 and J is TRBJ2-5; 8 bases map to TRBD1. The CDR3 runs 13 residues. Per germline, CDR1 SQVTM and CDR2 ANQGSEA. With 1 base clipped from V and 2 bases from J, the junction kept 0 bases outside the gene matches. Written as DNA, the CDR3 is TGCAGCGTTGAAGGGACAGGGCAAGAGACCCAGTACTTC. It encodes CSVEGTGQETQYF.

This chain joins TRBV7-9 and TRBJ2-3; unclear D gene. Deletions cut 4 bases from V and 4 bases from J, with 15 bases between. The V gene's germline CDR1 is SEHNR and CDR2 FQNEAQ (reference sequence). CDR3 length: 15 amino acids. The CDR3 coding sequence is TGTGCCAGCAGCTCAGACCGGAAGGCATCAGATACGCAGTATTTT. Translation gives CASSSDRKASDTQYF.

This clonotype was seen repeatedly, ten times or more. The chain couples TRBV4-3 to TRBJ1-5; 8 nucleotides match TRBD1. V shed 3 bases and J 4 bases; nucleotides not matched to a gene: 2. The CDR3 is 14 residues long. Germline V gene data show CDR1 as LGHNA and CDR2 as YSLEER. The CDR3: CASSQDRVNQPQHF. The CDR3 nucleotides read TGCGCCAGCAGCCAGGACAGGGTGAATCAGCCCCAGCATTTT.